The 31 T cell receptor beta chains below were found in one sample sequenced in a study of T cell changes during pregnancy in multiple sclerosis. Assay used: immunoSEQ multiplex PCR; TCRdb lists only in-frame clones, some missing. The sample holds fewer than 25,000 clones, 91% seen once. Specimen: CD4+ T cells from peripheral blood mononuclear cells, collected in the third trimester of pregnancy. The receptors shown here come from a female donor in good health, enrolled as a control in a pregnancy study.

This clone was found a few times. V gene TRBV25-1 combines with J gene TRBJ1-1, with 7 bases matching TRBD1. Per germline, CDR1 MGHDK and CDR2 SYGVNS. V gave up 2 bases and J gave up 4 bases; unmatched junction bases: 4. The CDR3 is 14 residues long. This CDR3 is CASSEHRGGTEAFF. In DNA form, the CDR3 reads TGTGCCAGCAGTGAACACAGGGGAGGCACTGAAGCTTTCTTT.

This clone came up a few times. The chain joins TRBV9 to TRBJ1-1; no clear D gene. The CDR3 length is 13 residues. V was shortened by 4 bases and J by 1 base, with 8 bases between the two germline ends. The V gene's germline CDR1 is SGDLS and CDR2 YYNGEE. The CDR3, as DNA: TGTGCCAGCAGCCTGGGGAGGAACACTGAAGCTTTCTTT. Its protein is CASSLGRNTEAFF.

The V gene is TRBV5-5, the J gene TRBJ2-7; TRBD2 aligns across 8 bases. The J segment lost 6 bases and the V segment lost 5 bases, leaving 16 bases of the junction unmatched. CDR1 SGHKS and CDR2 YYEKEE come from the germline V gene (reference sequence). The CDR3 covers 16 residues. The CDR3 nucleotides are TGTGCCAGCAGTCTCAGCCTAGCGGGCGGTATAAGCGAGCAGTACTTC. It is translated as CASSLSLAGGISEQYF.

The rearrangement uses TRBV19 and TRBJ1-4, with D possibly TRBD1 on 5 matching bases. The CDR3 extends over 16 amino acids. The V and J ends lost 2 bases and 0 bases respectively, with 10 bases between them. Looked up from germline, CDR1 is LNHDA and CDR2 is SQIVND (reference sequence). CDR3 nucleotides: TGTGCCAGTAGTATATCCGACAGTTCAACTAATGAAAAACTGTTTTTT. This sequence encodes CASSISDSSTNEKLFF.

In DNA form, the CDR3 reads TGTGCCAGCAGTTCCTCGGACAGGGGGTCGAATGGCTACACCTTC. This translates into CASSSSDRGSNGYTF. The chain combines TRBV6-6 with TRBJ1-2; 10 positions agree with TRBD1. In germline, CDR1 is MNHNY, CDR2 SVGAGI (reference sequence). The CDR3 consists of 15 residues. J was trimmed by 6 bases and V by 4 bases; bases with no gene match: 8.

This sequence joins TRBV30 and TRBJ1-5; D remains unclear. The CDR3 covers 14 residues. Germline CDR1 is GTSNPN and CDR2 is SVGIG (reference sequence). V was clipped by 2 bases and J by 1 base, with 9 bases between them. The CDR3 reads CAWSRDLSNQPQHF. In DNA form, the CDR3 reads TGTGCCTGGAGTCGGGATCTGAGCAATCAGCCCCAGCATTTT. The full variable domain, with the rest looked up from reference TRBV30 and TRBJ1-5, is SQTIHQWPATLVQPVGSPLSLECTVEGTSNPNLYWYRQAAGRGLQLLFYSVGIGQISSEVPQNLSASRPQDRQFILSSKKLLLSDSGFYLCAWSRDLSNQPQHFGDGTRLSIL.

The chain combines TRBV30 with TRBJ1-5, with 7 bases aligning to TRBD1. Germline assignment: CDR1 GTSNPN and CDR2 SVGIG (reference sequence). The CDR3 runs to 13 residues. Trimming at V came to 2 bases and at J to 6 bases, leaving 4 bases not matched to a gene. CDR3 nucleotide sequence: TGTGCCTGGAGTTCCCAGGGGGGTCAGCCCCAGCATTTT. Translated, it gives CAWSSQGGQPQHF.

The chain has TRBV4-3 and TRBJ2-5; 10 bases fit TRBD1. Germline loops: CDR1 LGHNA, CDR2 YSLEER. V was clipped by 0 bases and J by 5 bases; unmatched bases: 3. The CDR3 covers 15 residues. The CDR3 DNA follows: TGCGCCAGCAGCCAAGAGGGACAGGGGATGGAGACCCAGTACTTC. Its protein product is CASSQEGQGMETQYF.

This chain uses TRBV7-3 with TRBJ1-1; the D is unclear. V was trimmed by 1 base and J by 5 bases, leaving 8 bases between them. The germline gives CDR1 SGHTA, CDR2 FQGTGA. The CDR3 consists of 13 residues. DNA of the CDR3: TGTGCCAGCAGCTTAAGTGCGAGGACTGAAGCTTTCTTT. It specifies CASSLSARTEAFF.

In its sample, this clone was seen once. One junction end does not reproduce the germline sequence, and a read error may be involved. V and J are TRBV7-6 and TRBJ2-3; tentative D call: TRBD1 (6 bases). The germline V gene has CDR1 SGHVS and CDR2 FNYEAQ. The CDR3 runs to 14 residues. The CDR3 DNA sequence: TGTGCCAGCAACCCCAGTGGGGGCACGGATACGCAGTATTTT. Protein product: CASNPSGGTDTQYF.

The chain joins TRBV5-6 to TRBJ1-3; 9 bases are shared with TRBD1. V gave up 4 bases and J gave up 7 bases; unmatched junction bases: 9. The CDR3 totals 15 residues. Germline lookup yields CDR1 SGHDT and CDR2 YYEEEE. For the CDR3, the DNA is TGTGCCAGCAGCCCAGGACAGGGGATATGGAACACCATATATTTT. Translating gives CASSPGQGIWNTIYF.

This rearrangement joins TRBV6-4 to TRBJ2-3; a possible D gene is TRBD1 (5 bases). CDR1 is MRHNA and CDR2 is SNTAGT in the germline V gene. The V end was cut by 0 bases, the J end by 2 bases, with 9 bases between. This CDR3 is 15 amino acids long. DNA for the CDR3: TGTGCCAGCAGTGACTCCCAGGGCCCCACAGATACGCAGTATTTT. Translating it yields CASSDSQGPTDTQYF.

This clone was seen just once. J is TRBJ2-2 and V is TRBV7-7; no clear D gene. Trimming took 3 bases from V and 5 from J, leaving 4 bases between them. The CDR3 has 12 residues. Germline lookup yields CDR1 SSHAT and CDR2 FNYEAQ (reference sequence). CDR3 residues: CASSLRTGELFF. The CDR3 DNA sequence: TGTGCCAGCAGCTTGCGTACCGGGGAGCTGTTTTTT.

The rearrangement joins TRBV4-1 to TRBJ2-1, with D uncertain. CDR1 is MGHRA, CDR2 YSYEKL, per germline. The V and J ends lost 1 base and 3 bases respectively, with 4 bases between them. The CDR3 has 13 amino acids. CDR3 amino acids: CASSQGGYNEQFF. The CDR3, as DNA: TGCGCCAGCAGCCAAGGAGGCTACAATGAGCAGTTCTTC.

The chain couples TRBV11-3 to TRBJ2-3; a weak D match, TRBD1 (5 bases). V lost 4 bases to trimming and J lost 4 bases, with 9 bases between them. This CDR3 is built from 13 residues. CDR1 is SGHNT and CDR2 is YENEEA in the germline V gene. CDR3 amino acids: CASSSTEADTQYF. CDR3 DNA: TGTGCCAGCAGCTCGACAGAAGCAGATACGCAGTATTTT. Full variable domain (remainder filled in from reference TRBV11-3 and TRBJ2-3): EAGVVQSPRYKIIEKKQPVAFWCNPISGHNTLYWYLQNLGQGPELLIRYENEEAVDDSQLPKDRFSAERLKGVDSTLKIQPAELGDSAVYLCASSSTEADTQYFGPGTRLTVL.

Only one count was recorded for this clone. The V and J genes are TRBV9 and TRBJ2-1; TRBD2 matches at 12 bases. V shed 2 bases, J shed 0 bases, and the junction held 9 bases outside the gene matches. The CDR3 consists of 19 residues. Germline assignment: CDR1 SGDLS and CDR2 YYNGEE. The DNA for the CDR3 is TGTGCCAGCAGCGTTGCCGGGACTAGCGGGCAGAGCTCCTACAATGAGCAGTTCTTC. The encoded protein is CASSVAGTSGQSSYNEQFF. The full variable domain, with the rest looked up from reference TRBV9 and TRBJ2-1, is DSGVTQTPKHLITATGQRVTLRCSPRSGDLSVYWYQQSLDQGLQFLIQYYNGEERAKGNILERFSAQQFPDLHSELNLSSLELGDSALYFCASSVAGTSGQSSYNEQFFGPGTRLTVL.

The V and J genes are TRBV28 and TRBJ1-1; 10 bases map to TRBD1. The CDR3 is made up of 16 amino acids. Per germline, CDR1 MDHEN and CDR2 SYDVKM. The junction had 9 bases not matched to a gene; V was cut back by 5 bases and J by 3 bases. This CDR3 reads CASSPDRGLSYTEAFF. CDR3 DNA: TGTGCCAGCAGTCCAGACAGGGGGCTGAGTTACACTGAAGCTTTCTTT.

This chain joins TRBV7-9 and TRBJ2-7; D not resolved. The V gene's germline CDR1 is SEHNR and CDR2 FQNEAQ (reference sequence). CDR3 size: 12 residues. Trimming removed 5 bases from V and 2 bases from J, with 7 bases in between. This CDR3 reads CASSAETYEQYF. The CDR3, as DNA: TGTGCCAGCAGCGCGGAGACCTACGAGCAGTACTTC.

The CDR3 loop is CASRPHRGDPGELFF. CDR3 nucleotides: TGTGCCAGCAGGCCCCACCGGGGTGACCCCGGGGAGCTGTTTTTT. The chain uses TRBV6-6 and TRBJ2-2; tentative D call: TRBD2 (5 bases). Germline V gene data show CDR1 as MNHNY and CDR2 as SVGAGI (reference sequence). V was cut by 6 bases and J by 6 bases, with 17 bases left in between. CDR3 length: 15 residues.

The genes are TRBV5-1 and TRBJ1-4, with D possibly being TRBD1 (5 bases). CDR3 length equals 14 residues. V dropped 0 bases and J dropped 8 bases, with 11 bases sitting between them. Per germline, CDR1 SGHRS and CDR2 YFSETQ. The CDR3 reads CASSLDRLDEKLFF. The CDR3 region has the DNA TGCGCCAGCAGCTTGGACAGGCTGGACGAAAAACTGTTTTTT. Using reference TRBV5-1 and TRBJ1-4 for the parts outside the CDR3, the full variable domain is KAGVTQTPRYLIKTRGQQVTLSCSPISGHRSVSWYQQTPGQGLQFLFEYFSETQRNKGNFPGRFSGRQFSNSRSEMNVSTLELGDSALYLCASSLDRLDEKLFFGSGTQLSVL.

The CDR3 DNA is TGTGCCAGCAGTCAGACAGCGACCAACTATGGCTACACCTTC. It is translated as CASSQTATNYGYTF. J is TRBJ1-2 and V is TRBV6-4; perhaps TRBD1 as D (5 bases). Trimming left V 5 bases short and J 2 bases short, with 12 bases between. Germline values: CDR1 MRHNA, CDR2 SNTAGT. This CDR3 is 14 amino acids long.

The chain employs TRBV7-9 and TRBJ1-1; tentatively, D is TRBD1 (5 bases). Deletions cut 5 bases from V and 0 bases from J, with 13 bases between. Germline values: CDR1 SEHNR, CDR2 FQNEAQ (reference sequence). The CDR3 contains 15 residues. The CDR3 loop reads CASSPPDSLNTEAFF. Written as DNA, the CDR3 is TGTGCCAGCAGCCCCCCAGACAGCCTGAACACTGAAGCTTTCTTT.

The V call is TRBV5-1, the J call TRBJ2-7, with D perhaps matching TRBD1 (6 bases). The better agreement between TRBJ2-5 and the DNA end casts doubt on the J call. Germline CDR1 reads SGHRS; CDR2 reads YFSETQ. CDR3 size: 13 residues. The CDR3 bases are TGCGCCAGCACCGGGACAAGACAAGAGACCCAGTACTTC. It specifies CASTGTRQETQYF.

The chain couples TRBV14 to TRBJ1-6; D uncertain. Trimming cost V 1 base and J 0 bases, with 13 bases left between them. CDR3 size: 18 residues. Germline loops: CDR1 SGHDN, CDR2 FVKESK. The CDR3: CASSQGPREGSYNSPLHF. For the CDR3, the DNA is TGTGCCAGCAGCCAAGGGCCTCGTGAGGGCTCCTATAATTCACCCCTCCACTTT.

About this clone: The junction shows a germline mismatch at one end, possibly a read error. The V and J genes are TRBV29-1 and TRBJ1-1, with D perhaps TRBD1 (5 bases). Germline loops: CDR1 SQVTM, CDR2 ANQGSEA. This CDR3 has 13 residues. This chain's CDR3 is CSLEGRGSTEAFF. Here the CDR3 DNA reads TGCAGCCTTGAGGGTAGGGGCAGCACTGAAGCTTTCTTT.

V gene TRBV25-1 combines with J gene TRBJ1-5, with D possibly being TRBD1 (5 bases). V shed 4 bases and J shed 1 base, with 11 bases lying between them. CDR3 length equals 15 residues. CDR1 and CDR2 from the germline V gene are MGHDK and SYGVNS. The CDR3 sequence is CASSGPGLSNQPQHF. CDR3 DNA sequence: TGTGCCAGCAGTGGGCCGGGACTGAGCAATCAGCCCCAGCATTTT.

The V gene is TRBV19, the J gene TRBJ2-7; TRBD2 might be the D (6 bases). The V and J ends lost 9 bases and 3 bases respectively, with 12 bases between them. The CDR3 sequence is 12 residues long. Germline V gene data show CDR1 as LNHDA and CDR2 as SQIVND (reference sequence). The CDR3 loop reads CARRTGDYEQYF. CDR3 coding DNA: TGTGCCAGGAGGACGGGGGACTACGAGCAGTACTTC.

This clone was observed a single time. This chain connects TRBV4-3 to TRBJ2-7, with D perhaps TRBD1 (5 bases). There are 14 residues in the CDR3. V gave up 3 bases and J gave up 3 bases, with 12 bases separating them. Germline loops: CDR1 LGHNA, CDR2 YSLEER. The CDR3 loop reads CASSQDINSYEQYF. The CDR3 coding sequence is TGCGCCAGCAGCCAGGACATAAACAGCTACGAGCAGTACTTC.

This rearrangement joins TRBV6-1 to TRBJ2-7; 7 nucleotides align to TRBD2. The CDR3 length is 15 residues. CDR1 and CDR2 (germline): MNHNS, SASEGT. Trimming cost V 4 bases and J 3 bases; bases outside gene matches: 9. The CDR3 DNA is TGTGCCAGCAGTGGTCCAGCGGGGAGCCTCTACGAGCAGTACTTC. This sequence encodes CASSGPAGSLYEQYF.

The chain combines TRBV12-5 with TRBJ2-1; D uncertain. V was pared by 2 bases and J by 4 bases, with 12 bases between. Germline CDR1 and CDR2: LGHNT and FRNRAP. This CDR3 spans 15 amino acids. This CDR3 reads CASGLPLGEYNEQFF. Written as DNA, the CDR3 is TGTGCTAGTGGTTTGCCCCTAGGCGAATACAATGAGCAGTTCTTC.

This clone showed up just once. The genes are TRBV10-3 and TRBJ2-7; D gene ambiguous. V was pared by 2 bases and J by 5 bases, with 13 bases between. The CDR3 has 14 residues. From germline, CDR1 is ENHRY and CDR2 SYGVKD. This CDR3 reads CAISERHTNNEQYF. CDR3 nucleotides: TGTGCCATCAGTGAGCGGCACACTAACAACGAGCAGTACTTC.